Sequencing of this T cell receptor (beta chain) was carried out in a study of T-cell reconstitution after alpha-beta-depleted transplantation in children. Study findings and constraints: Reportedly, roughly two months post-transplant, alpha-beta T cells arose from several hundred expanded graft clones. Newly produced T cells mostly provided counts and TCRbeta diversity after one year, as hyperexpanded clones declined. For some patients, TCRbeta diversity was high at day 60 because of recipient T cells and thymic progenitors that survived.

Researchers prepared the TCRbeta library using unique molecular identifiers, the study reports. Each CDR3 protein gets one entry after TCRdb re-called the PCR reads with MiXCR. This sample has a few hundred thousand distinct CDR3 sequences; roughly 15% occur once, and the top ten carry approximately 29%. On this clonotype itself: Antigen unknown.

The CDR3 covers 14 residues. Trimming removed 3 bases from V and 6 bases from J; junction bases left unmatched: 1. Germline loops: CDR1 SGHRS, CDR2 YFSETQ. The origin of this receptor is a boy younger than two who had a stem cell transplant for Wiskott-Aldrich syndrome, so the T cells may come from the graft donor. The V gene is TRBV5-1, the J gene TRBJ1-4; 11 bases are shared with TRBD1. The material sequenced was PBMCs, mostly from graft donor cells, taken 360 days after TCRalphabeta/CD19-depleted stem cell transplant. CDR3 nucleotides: TGCGCCAGCAGCTGGACAGGGGGCTATGAAAAACTGTTTTTT. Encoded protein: CASSWTGGYEKLFF.